This T cell receptor beta chain comes out of a study of T cells after yellow fever vaccination. In TCRdb, the 5' RACE reads were re-called with MiXCR into one record per CDR3 protein. The table shows about 120,000 distinct CDR3 sequences, with around 8.6% occurring only once. This clonotype came up many times. The CDR3 has 15 amino acids. CDR1 and CDR2 from the germline V gene are SGHRS and YFSETQ. After removal of 0 bases from V and 6 bases from J, the junction contained 4 bases not matched to a gene. Sequences were derived from CD8+ T cells sorted from PBMCs, sampled 45 days after the yellow fever booster vaccination. V and J are TRBV5-1 and TRBJ2-1; 9 bases align to TRBD2. The receptor was derived from a young man who received the YFV17D yellow fever vaccine. In DNA, the CDR3 is TGCGCCAGCAGCTTGGTTAGCGGGAGCGGCAATGAGCAGTTCTTC. This sequence encodes CASSLVSGSGNEQFF.